This TCR delta chain was captured by sequencing in a study of gamma-delta T cells after stem cell transplantation. Germline values: CDR1 GEAIGNYY, CDR2 EKD. This CDR3 spans 14 amino acids. There are a few counts of this clone. This may stem from a read error, because a much larger clone lies one nucleotide away. Other DNA sequences in this sample translate to the same CDR3. TCRdb applied CATT to the RT-PCR reads for clone calling. The sample shows 12,000 to 15,000 delta-chain clones, approximately 33% of them seen only once. The clonotype comes from a human donor. It is not recorded whose cells these are; they may come from a transplant donor. The chain employs TRDV2 and TRDJ2; the match to TRDD3 covers 10 bases. Sequencing used gamma-delta T cells. The CDR3 sequence: CACDTGGYTAQLFF. CDR3 nucleotides: TGTGCCTGTGACACTGGGGGATACACAGCCCAACTCTTCTTT.